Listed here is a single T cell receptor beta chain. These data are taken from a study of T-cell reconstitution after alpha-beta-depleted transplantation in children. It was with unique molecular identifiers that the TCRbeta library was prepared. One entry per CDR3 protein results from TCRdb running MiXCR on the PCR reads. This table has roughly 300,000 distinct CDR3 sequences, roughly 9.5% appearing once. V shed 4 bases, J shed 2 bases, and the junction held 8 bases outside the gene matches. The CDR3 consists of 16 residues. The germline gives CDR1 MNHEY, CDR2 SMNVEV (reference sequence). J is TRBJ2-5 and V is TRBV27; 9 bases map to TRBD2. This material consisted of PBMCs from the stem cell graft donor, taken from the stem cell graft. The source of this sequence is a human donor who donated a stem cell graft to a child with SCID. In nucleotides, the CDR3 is TGTGCCAGCAGTTCCTTAGCGGGGGACAAACAAGAGACCCAGTACTTC. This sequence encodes CASSSLAGDKQETQYF.